These 19 T cell receptor beta chains share one sample of origin, sequenced in a study of post-analysis software for immune sequencing data. Study-level results: There were five TRBV segments more frequent in patients than controls, and TRBV5-6, TRBV5-1 and TRBV20-1 were among them.

Researchers reported that TCR beta cDNA libraries carried unique molecular identifiers. TCRdb re-called the PCR reads through MiXCR, storing one row per CDR3 protein. Here the sample spans 400,000 to 500,000 distinct CDR3 sequences, 39% being singletons. The antigens for these receptors are not known. The source material was blood. The receptors come from a girl aged 2 to 9 with multiple sclerosis.

The gene calls are TRBV5-1 and TRBJ2-1; D possibly corresponds to TRBD1 (5 bases). This CDR3 is 16 amino acids long. Looked up from germline, CDR1 is SGHRS and CDR2 is YFSETQ. The V and J ends lost 4 bases and 5 bases respectively, with 19 bases between them. Here the CDR3 reads CASSQRQRTFHNEQFF. DNA of the CDR3: TGCGCCAGCAGCCAGAGACAGCGAACCTTCCACAATGAGCAGTTCTTC.

The chain couples TRBV29-1 to TRBJ1-4; D remains unclear. The CDR3 is made up of 13 amino acids. Germline lookup yields CDR1 SQVTM and CDR2 ANQGSEA. Trimming stripped 4 bases from V and 7 bases from J, with 13 bases between. CDR3 residues: CSVAASLGEKLFF. As DNA, the CDR3 is TGCAGCGTTGCGGCTAGCCTTGGTGAAAAACTGTTTTTT.

The V and J genes are TRBV12-3 or TRBV12-4 and TRBJ1-1, with TRBD1 identical over 8 bases. This CDR3 has 17 amino acids. J lost 6 bases, V lost 6 bases, and 18 bases had no gene match. The CDR3 sequence: CASRRLWIQTGGPEAFF. The DNA of the CDR3 is TGTGCCAGCAGAAGATTGTGGATCCAAACAGGGGGTCCTGAAGCTTTCTTT.

This clonotype occurred a few times. The gene calls are TRBV7-2 and TRBJ1-1; D is unresolved. CDR1 is SGHTA, CDR2 FQGNSA, per germline. The CDR3 has 11 amino acids. Trimming removed 4 bases from V and 7 bases from J, with 7 bases in between. In DNA, the CDR3 is TGTGCCAGCAGCTCCTACAGTGAAGCTTTCTTT. It is translated as CASSSYSEAFF. Using reference TRBV7-2 and TRBJ1-1 for the parts outside the CDR3, the full variable domain is GAGVSQSPSNKVTEKGKDVELRCDPISGHTALYWYRQSLGQGLEFLIYFQGNSAPDKSGLPSDRFSAERTGGSVSTLTIQRTQQEDSAVYLCASSSYSEAFFGQGTRLTVV.

The V and J genes are TRBV20-1 and TRBJ1-4; tentative D call: TRBD1 (5 bases). The CDR3 spans 15 residues. Germline V lookup: CDR1 DFQATT, CDR2 SNEGSKA (reference sequence). V lost 3 bases and J 3 bases, leaving 14 bases between the germline ends. CDR3 sequence (DNA): TGCAGTGCTAGTAGCGGGGGTAGTTCTAATGAAAAACTGTTTTTT. Its protein is CSASSGGSSNEKLFF.

This clonotype was observed at least ten times. V is TRBV7-8 and J is TRBJ1-2; 9 bases are shared with TRBD1. The CDR3 has 15 residues. J lost 4 bases, V lost 3 bases, and 6 bases had no gene match. The germline CDR1 and CDR2 sequences are SGHVS and FQNEAQ. The CDR3 loop is CASSFPGQGFYGYTF. The CDR3 nucleotides read TGTGCCAGCAGCTTCCCGGGACAGGGATTCTATGGCTACACCTTC.

This clonotype has just a few counts. The V gene is TRBV29-1, the J gene TRBJ2-7; 9 nucleotides align to TRBD1. The CDR3 has 13 amino acids. J gave up 3 bases and V 6 bases, and 6 bases lay outside the gene matches. CDR1 and CDR2 (germline): SQVTM, ANQGSEA. In DNA form, the CDR3 reads TGCAGCGTCTCAGGACAGGGGAGCTACGAGCAGTACTTC. It encodes CSVSGQGSYEQYF.

The CDR3, as DNA: TGCAGCGTTGTAGTCAACAGGAACACTGAAGCTTTCTTT. Amino acids: CSVVVNRNTEAFF. This chain uses TRBV29-1 with TRBJ1-1; D is unresolved. Germline V CDR1 and CDR2: SQVTM, ANQGSEA. Trimming pared 4 bases from V and 1 base from J, leaving 10 bases between. The CDR3 totals 13 residues.

The gene calls are TRBV6-1 and TRBJ2-7, with a possible D match to TRBD2 (5 bases). CDR3 length: 13 residues. Deletions cut 7 bases from V and 3 bases from J, with 13 bases between. Germline CDR1 is MNHNS and CDR2 is SASEGT. The CDR3 sequence is CASTGITIYEQYF. CDR3 nucleotide sequence: TGTGCCAGCACCGGGATCACTATCTACGAGCAGTACTTC.

A few counts support this clonotype. The chain is built from TRBV6-2 or TRBV6-3 and TRBJ2-1, with D perhaps TRBD1 (6 bases). Trimming took off 6 bases at V and 4 bases at J, with 19 bases between the two ends. Germline V gene data show CDR1 as MNHEY and CDR2 as SVGEGT. CDR3 length: 16 residues. CDR3 protein: CASRHPGQRLYNEQFF. The CDR3 DNA sequence: TGTGCCAGCAGGCACCCGGGACAAAGGTTATACAATGAGCAGTTCTTC.

The V call is TRBV29-1, the J call TRBJ2-1, with 12 nucleotides matching TRBD2. Germline V CDR1 and CDR2: SQVTM, ANQGSEA. The V segment lost 6 bases and the J segment 1 base; nucleotides outside the gene matches: 4. The CDR3 sequence is 15 residues long. For the CDR3, the DNA is TGCAGCGTGGCCGGACTAGCGGGGTCCTACAATGAGCAGTTCTTC. Its translation: CSVAGLAGSYNEQFF.

The chain employs TRBV28 and TRBJ2-7; TRBD2 aligns across 7 bases. The CDR3 consists of 15 residues. Germline CDR1 reads MDHEN; CDR2 reads SYDVKM. After removal of 1 base from V and 1 base from J, the junction contained 4 bases not matched to a gene. The CDR3 sequence: CASSLSGRTSYEQYF. The CDR3 DNA sequence: TGTGCCAGCAGTTTATCCGGGAGGACTTCCTACGAGCAGTACTTC.

V usage is TRBV28 and J usage is TRBJ1-2; unclear D gene. V lost 5 bases, J lost 3 bases, and 10 bases lay in between. In germline, CDR1 is MDHEN, CDR2 SYDVKM. There are 13 residues in the CDR3. CDR3 coding DNA: TGTGCCAGCAGTCCCCTCGGCTACTATGGCTACACCTTC. It is translated as CASSPLGYYGYTF.

In its sample, this clonotype was seen a few times. In nucleotides, the CDR3 is TGTGCCAGCAGCGACCCCGGGGGCAATCAGCCCCAGCATTTT. This codes for CASSDPGGNQPQHF. V and J are TRBV9 and TRBJ1-5; no clear D gene. Germline-derived CDR1 and CDR2 are SGDLS and YYNGEE. CDR3 size: 14 residues. V was trimmed by 3 bases and J by 2 bases, leaving 9 bases between them.

CDR3 protein: CASSGDSAKLFF. The DNA of the CDR3 is TGTGCCAGCAGCGGGGACAGCGCAAAACTGTTTTTT. The rearrangement links TRBV28 to TRBJ1-4, with 7 bases lining up with TRBD1. The CDR3 contains 12 residues. With 6 bases clipped from V and 10 bases from J, the junction kept 5 bases outside the gene matches. Germline V gives CDR1 MDHEN, CDR2 SYDVKM.

This chain joins TRBV2 and TRBJ2-7, with TRBD1 matching 9 bases. V was pared by 6 bases and J by 3 bases, with 15 bases of the junction left unmatched. CDR1 is SNHLY and CDR2 is FYNNEI in the germline V gene. The CDR3 extends over 17 amino acids. The CDR3 region has the DNA TGTGCCAGCAGGAGAACGGGCGGGACAGGGCTTTACTACGAGCAGTACTTC. Residues: CASRRTGGTGLYYEQYF.

In this sample, this clonotype turned up a few times. The chain employs TRBV29-1 and TRBJ2-7, with a weak D call TRBD1 (5 bases). The DNA end is a closer match to TRBJ2-5, so the J assignment may be wrong. The CDR3 loop spans 15 amino acids. From germline, CDR1 is SQVTM and CDR2 ANQGSEA. In nucleotides, the CDR3 is TGCAGCGTTGAGGGGCAGGGCACGCAGTGGGAGACCCAGTACTTC. Amino acid sequence: CSVEGQGTQWETQYF.

The rearrangement links TRBV7-2 to TRBJ2-5, with 7 bases aligning to TRBD1. CDR3 size: 14 residues. Germline V gene data show CDR1 as SGHTA and CDR2 as FQGNSA. The trim removed 5 bases at V and 13 bases at J, leaving 16 bases unmatched. CDR3 nucleotides: TGTGCCAGCAGCCCCGGGACAGCTCCCAGCCCAATGTACTTC. Amino acid sequence: CASSPGTAPSPMYF.

Note on this clonotype: A junction boundary mismatches the germline segment, possibly from a read error. The rearrangement links TRBV7-3 to TRBJ2-1; D perhaps matches TRBD2 (5 bases). The CDR3 extends over 14 amino acids. Germline CDR1 SGHTA, CDR2 FQGTGA. CDR3 in DNA: TGTGCCAGCAGCCCTCAGGACTCCTTCAATGAGCAGTTCTTC. It translates to CASSPQDSFNEQFF.